This is a list of T cell receptor beta chains from one sample in a study of T-cell memory formation after mild COVID-19. TCRdb reprocessed the 5' RACE reads via MiXCR and lists one record per CDR3 protein. The repertoire holds about 470,000 distinct CDR3 sequences, with about 18% as singletons. The sequenced material came from PBMCs or a T cell subset sorted from them (not recorded which). These TCRs come from an adult woman who had mild COVID-19 (a few samples of this study predate the infection). Cell type and time point are not known. Both conserved end residues are part of each CDR3. The order of the fields is J gene, V gene, D gene, clone size, CDR3 protein, CDR3 DNA. The D gene is left open where the match is weak. Clone size is given for some rows only: seen once, a few or many times, or a class if the clone is expanded.

j_call: TRBJ1-2
v_call: TRBV5-1
d_call: NA
clone_size: once
cdr3_aa: CASSLEAARGDYGYTF
cdr3_nt: TGCGCCAGCAGCTTGGAGGCAGCCCGAGGGGACTATGGCTACACCTTC

j_call: TRBJ2-2
v_call: TRBV19
d_call: NA
clone_size: few
cdr3_aa: CASTLGGGPGELFF
cdr3_nt: TGTGCCAGTACCCTAGGCGGGGGCCCCGGGGAGCTGTTTTTT

j_call: TRBJ2-5
v_call: TRBV12-3/TRBV12-4
d_call: NA
clone_size: NA
cdr3_aa: CASSLVDNEETQYF
cdr3_nt: TGTGCCAGCAGTTTAGTTGACAACGAAGAGACCCAGTACTTC

j_call: TRBJ1-6
v_call: TRBV12-3/TRBV12-4
d_call: NA
clone_size: NA
cdr3_aa: CASSFWSSPLHF
cdr3_nt: TGTGCCAGCAGTTTCTGGAGCTCACCCCTCCACTTT

j_call: TRBJ1-4
v_call: TRBV18
d_call: NA
clone_size: NA
cdr3_aa: CASSPKTGREKLFF
cdr3_nt: TGTGCCAGCTCACCGAAGACAGGACGGGAAAAACTGTTTTTT

j_call: TRBJ2-7
v_call: TRBV4-2
d_call: NA
clone_size: few
cdr3_aa: CASSQGDSPIAVEQYF
cdr3_nt: TGTGCCAGCAGCCAAGGCGATTCTCCAATCGCGGTGGAGCAGTACTTC

j_call: TRBJ2-3
v_call: TRBV7-8
d_call: NA
clone_size: few
cdr3_aa: CASSVGVTDTQYF
cdr3_nt: TGTGCCAGCAGCGTCGGAGTCACAGATACGCAGTATTTT

j_call: TRBJ1-1
v_call: TRBV27
d_call: NA
clone_size: NA
cdr3_aa: CASSLKSVGTEAFF
cdr3_nt: TGTGCCAGCAGTTTGAAATCAGTCGGGACTGAAGCTTTCTTT

j_call: TRBJ1-2
v_call: TRBV7-2
d_call: TRBD1
clone_size: NA
cdr3_aa: CASSVRRGLLPNYGYTF
cdr3_nt: TGTGCCAGCAGCGTCCGTAGGGGGCTCCTTCCGAACTATGGCTACACCTTC

j_call: TRBJ1-6
v_call: TRBV12-3/TRBV12-4
d_call: NA
clone_size: NA
cdr3_aa: CASSFGQNSGSPLHF
cdr3_nt: TGTGCCAGCAGTTTCGGACAGAACAGTGGGTCACCCCTCCACTTT

j_call: TRBJ2-1
v_call: TRBV12-3/TRBV12-4
d_call: NA
clone_size: few
cdr3_aa: CASSQAWERVSYNEQFF
cdr3_nt: TGTGCCAGCAGCCAGGCCTGGGAGCGGGTCTCCTACAATGAGCAGTTCTTC

j_call: TRBJ2-2
v_call: TRBV7-9
d_call: TRBD2
clone_size: NA
cdr3_aa: CASSGTSPSYGRAGELFF
cdr3_nt: TGTGCCAGCAGCGGGACTAGCCCATCTTACGGAAGGGCCGGGGAGCTGTTTTTT

j_call: TRBJ2-7
v_call: TRBV6-5
d_call: TRBD1
clone_size: few
cdr3_aa: CASSYLGTGYEQYF
cdr3_nt: TGTGCCAGCAGTTACCTCGGGACAGGCTACGAGCAGTACTTC

j_call: TRBJ2-5
v_call: TRBV4-1
d_call: TRBD2
clone_size: NA
cdr3_aa: CASSPGLAGMLETQYF
cdr3_nt: TGCGCCAGCAGCCCCGGACTAGCGGGGATGTTAGAGACCCAGTACTTC

j_call: TRBJ2-3
v_call: TRBV12-3/TRBV12-4
d_call: NA
clone_size: few
cdr3_aa: CASTRGLPGTDTQYF
cdr3_nt: TGTGCCAGTACTCGGGGGCTCCCGGGGACAGATACGCAGTATTTT

j_call: TRBJ2-3
v_call: TRBV30
d_call: NA
clone_size: few
cdr3_aa: CAWSSLGDTQYF
cdr3_nt: TGTGCCTGGAGCTCCTTGGGAGATACGCAGTATTTT

j_call: TRBJ2-7
v_call: TRBV9
d_call: NA
clone_size: few
cdr3_aa: CASSVASSFSYEQYF
cdr3_nt: TGTGCCAGCAGCGTAGCGTCTAGCTTCTCCTACGAGCAGTACTTC

j_call: TRBJ2-7
v_call: TRBV7-2
d_call: TRBD2
clone_size: few
cdr3_aa: CASSLAPGLAGVEYEQYF
cdr3_nt: TGTGCCAGCAGCTTAGCGCCCGGACTAGCGGGAGTGGAGTACGAGCAGTACTTC